These 17 T cell receptor beta chains were all obtained from the same sample, sequenced in a study of blood T cell repertoires in COVID-19. Clones were read by immunoSEQ multiplex PCR, and TCRdb kept only the in-frame ones, dropping some. Here the sample spans around 99,000 clones, about 87% being singletons. The material sequenced was peripheral blood. The receptors come from a human donor in a cohort sampled during active COVID-19.

The V and J genes are TRBV19 and TRBJ2-6, with D possibly being TRBD1 (6 bases). Germline loops: CDR1 LNHDA, CDR2 SQIVND (reference sequence). This CDR3 region has 19 residues. Trimming left V 3 bases short and J 0 bases short, with 18 bases between. The CDR3 sequence is CASSISLQGHSSGANVLTF. The CDR3 region has the DNA TGTGCCAGTAGTATTTCCCTACAGGGCCACAGCTCTGGGGCCAACGTCCTGACTTTC.

V is TRBV7-6 and J is TRBJ2-4, with TRBD1 as a possible D gene (6 bases). V dropped 11 bases and J dropped 12 bases, with 26 bases sitting between them. The CDR3 extends over 14 amino acids. The germline V gene encodes CDR1 SGHVS and CDR2 FNYEAQ. The CDR3: CAPHKPGQRLPQYF. In DNA, the CDR3 is TGTGCCCCCCACAAGCCGGGACAAAGGCTCCCTCAGTACTTC.

The chain links TRBV4-1 to TRBJ2-5; D gene ambiguous. This CDR3 has 15 amino acids. Trimming took 0 bases from V and 2 from J, leaving 10 bases between them. CDR1 and CDR2 (germline): MGHRA, YSYEKL. The CDR3 is CASSQDPDWQETQYF. DNA of the CDR3: TGCGCCAGCAGCCAAGATCCAGACTGGCAAGAGACCCAGTACTTC.

The CDR3 spells CASSPRQTTDTQYF. The CDR3 coding sequence is TGTGCCAGCAGCCCGCGACAGACCACAGATACGCAGTATTTT. This chain uses TRBV7-9 with TRBJ2-3, with D maybe TRBD1 (5 bases). This CDR3 comprises 14 residues. Germline CDR1 and CDR2: SEHNR and FQNEAQ (reference sequence). V lost 5 bases, J lost 2 bases, and 11 bases lay in between.

Notes on this clone: One junction end disagrees with the germline gene, perhaps due to a read error. The CDR3 nucleotides are TGTGCCAGCAGTTTAGGACAGGCCCCTACCGAAGCTTTCTTT. Protein sequence: CASSLGQAPTEAFF. The chain has TRBV11-1 and TRBJ1-1; 7 bases fit TRBD1. This CDR3 comprises 14 residues. Germline V lookup: CDR1 SGHAT, CDR2 FQDESV (reference sequence).

This chain connects TRBV6-5 to TRBJ2-2, with a possible D match to TRBD2 (6 bases). CDR1 MNHEY and CDR2 SVGAGI come from the germline V gene. Trimming cost V 6 bases and J 4 bases, with 12 bases left between them. This CDR3 has 14 amino acids. DNA for the CDR3: TGTGCCAGCAGCCTGCGGGGAGGCACCGGGGAGCTGTTTTTT. It codes for CASSLRGGTGELFF.

V and J are TRBV19 and TRBJ2-1, with D possibly TRBD2 on 7 matching bases. This CDR3 spans 17 amino acids. V lost 4 bases, J lost 2 bases, and 18 bases lay in between. CDR1 and CDR2 (germline): LNHDA, SQIVND (reference sequence). The CDR3 DNA reads as TGTGCCAGTAGTAAGCGTGGTGGGGGGGGCGCCTACAATGAGCAGTTCTTC. This codes for CASSKRGGGGAYNEQFF.

The chain uses TRBV21-1 and TRBJ2-7; TRBD2 was called by the table and not checked on the DNA. TRBV21-1 is a listed pseudogene. The CDR3 totals 15 residues. CDR3 DNA: TGTGCCAGCAGCCTGGGACTAGCGGGAGTTTACGAGCAGTACTTC. Residues: CASSLGLAGVYEQYF.

V usage is TRBV5-1 and J usage is TRBJ2-2; D remains unclear. CDR3 size: 14 residues. CDR1 and CDR2 (germline): SGHRS, YFSETQ. Trimming shortened V by 5 bases and J by 1 base, and 9 bases separated the two germline ends. The CDR3 is CASRIGGNTGELFF. DNA for the CDR3: TGCGCCAGCAGAATCGGTGGGAACACCGGGGAGCTGTTTTTT. Variable domain in full (rest from reference TRBV5-1 and TRBJ2-2): KAGVTQTPRYLIKTRGQQVTLSCSPISGHRSVSWYQQTPGQGLQFLFEYFSETQRNKGNFPGRFSGRQFSNSRSEMNVSTLELGDSALYLCASRIGGNTGELFFGEGSRLTVL.

The chain combines TRBV2 with TRBJ1-5; 7 bases line up with TRBD1. V lost 4 bases, J lost 6 bases, and 6 bases stayed unmatched. Germline CDR1 SNHLY, CDR2 FYNNEI. This CDR3 contains 14 residues. The CDR3 reads CASSGTGSRQPQHF. DNA of the CDR3: TGTGCCAGCAGTGGGACAGGATCTCGTCAGCCCCAGCATTTT. Together with reference TRBV2 and TRBJ1-5, the CDR3 gives the full variable domain: EPEVTQTPSHQVTQMGQEVILRCVPISNHLYFYWYRQILGQKVEFLVSFYNNEISEKSEIFDDQFSVERPDGSNFTLKIRSTKLEDSAMYFCASSGTGSRQPQHFGDGTRLSIL.

This clone was seen once. The chain recombines TRBV24-1 with TRBJ1-4; 12 bases map to TRBD1. The CDR3 contains 16 residues. Germline V gene lookup returns CDR1 KGHDR and CDR2 SFDVKD. Losses at the gene ends were 3 bases for V and 7 bases for J; bases not matched to a gene: 5. The CDR3 spells CATSDPGQGASEKLFF. CDR3 sequence (DNA): TGTGCCACCAGTGATCCGGGACAGGGGGCCTCTGAAAAACTGTTTTTT.

The chain is built from TRBV18 and TRBJ1-4; TRBD1 agrees at 10 bases. CDR1 KGHSH and CDR2 LQKENI come from the germline V gene. The CDR3 runs to 18 residues. Losses at the gene ends were 0 bases for V and 7 bases for J; bases not matched to a gene: 11. DNA of the CDR3: TGTGCCAGCTCACCACCGGGCCGACAGGGGGCGCGGGTTGAAAAACTGTTTTTT. Residues: CASSPPGRQGARVEKLFF.

The V gene is TRBV4-3, the J gene TRBJ2-3; 15 nucleotides match TRBD2. The V gene's germline CDR1 is LGHNA and CDR2 YSLEER. The CDR3 runs 14 residues. With 9 bases clipped from V and 5 bases from J, the junction kept 3 bases outside the gene matches. Here the CDR3 DNA reads TGCGCCAGTGGACTAGCGGGAGGGGGAGATACGCAGTATTTT. This sequence encodes CASGLAGGGDTQYF.

The chain couples TRBV4-1 to TRBJ1-1, with TRBD1 matching 12 bases. From germline, CDR1 is MGHRA and CDR2 YSYEKL. Trimming at V came to 2 bases and at J to 0 bases, leaving 10 bases not matched to a gene. CDR3 size: 19 residues. The DNA of the CDR3 is TGCGCCAGCAGCCAAAATATTCCGGGACAGGGGGCACTGAACACTGAAGCTTTCTTT. This translates into CASSQNIPGQGALNTEAFF.

The gene calls are TRBV28 and TRBJ2-2; a weak D match, TRBD1 (5 bases). Looked up from germline, CDR1 is MDHEN and CDR2 is SYDVKM. V shed 5 bases and J shed 5 bases, with 12 bases lying between them. The CDR3 loop spans 14 amino acids. CDR3 sequence (DNA): TGTGCCAGCAGTCCGCCAGGGTCTACCGGGGAGCTGTTTTTT. Amino acid sequence: CASSPPGSTGELFF.

A word on this clone: Germline is not matched at one junction end, which may reflect a read error. J is TRBJ2-7 and V is TRBV5-1, with D unclear. The CDR3 spans 13 residues. From germline, CDR1 is SGHRS and CDR2 YFSETQ. The CDR3 here is CASSPATLYVQYF. The CDR3 nucleotides are TGCGCCAGCAGTCCCGCTACCCTCTACGTGCAGTACTTC.

In regard to this clone: The sample has other DNA sequences that encode this CDR3 too. The gene calls are TRBV2 and TRBJ1-2; 7 nucleotides match TRBD1. Germline V gives CDR1 SNHLY, CDR2 FYNNEI. V trimming: 6 bases; J trimming: 2 bases; junction bases outside the gene matches: 3. The CDR3 loop spans 13 amino acids. CDR3 DNA sequence: TGTGCCAGCAGCTTACAGGGGAACTATGGCTACACCTTC. This encodes CASSLQGNYGYTF.